This T cell receptor beta chain appears in the sequencing data of a study of Ad26.COV2.S vaccination and SARS-CoV-2 variants. Overall study context: Into the muscle, Ad26.COV2.S was dosed once or twice, 56 days apart.

As to treatment: around 19 received Ad26.COV2.S at low or high dose, single or two shots; roughly five received placebo; per-sample allocation not given. Each sample was drawn 63 days after the first injection (of vaccine or placebo). Boston provided a donor who was an adult aged 18-55 years. The study used a vaccine consisting of an Ad26 vector that expressed Wuhan-strain SARS-CoV-2 spike. The ends lost 1 base at V and 0 bases at J; junction bases unmatched: 10. Looked up from germline, CDR1 is LGHNA and CDR2 is YSLEER. The CDR3 has 19 residues. Assay: immunoSEQ multiplex PCR; the TCRdb copy retains only in-frame clones and omits some. The sample yields 300,000 to 400,000 clones, around 86% seen once. On this clone: Its antigen is undetermined.

Study-level points and caveats: Analyses that measured TCR breadth and depth may have underestimated total T cell responses.

This chain connects TRBV4-3 to TRBJ2-1, with 9 nucleotides matching TRBD2. Source: peripheral blood, taken in a trial of Ad26.COV2.S vaccine versus placebo. This receptor was identified in a person between 18 and 65 years old who received the Ad26.COV2.S COVID-19 vaccine or a placebo. The CDR3 spells CASSQAPSGDSNSYNEQFF. For the CDR3, the DNA is TGCGCCAGCAGCCAAGCGCCTAGCGGGGACAGTAACTCCTACAATGAGCAGTTCTTC.